This entry lists 5 T cell receptor beta chains sequenced from one sample in a study of blood T cell repertoires in COVID-19. This table comes from immunoSEQ multiplex PCR, and its TCRdb copy is limited to in-frame clones, with some not included. Of about 400,000 clones listed, over 85% are singletons. The sequenced material came from PBMCs or T cells enriched from blood (not recorded which). These TCRs come from a woman aged 25-40 years who had recovered from COVID-19.

The chain carries TRBV15 and TRBJ2-7; 9 bases align to TRBD1. This CDR3 comprises 14 residues. In germline, CDR1 is LNHNV, CDR2 YYDKDF (reference sequence). J gave up 6 bases and V 5 bases, and 8 bases lay outside the gene matches. The DNA for the CDR3 is TGTGCCACCAGCCCGGACAGGGGCCGGTCCGAGCAGTACTTC. Translation: CATSPDRGRSEQYF.

V and J are TRBV27 and TRBJ2-3, with a tentative D call TRBD1 (5 bases). The CDR3 totals 16 residues. Germline CDR1 MNHEY, CDR2 SMNVEV (reference sequence). V was shortened by 5 bases and J by 0 bases, with 15 bases between the two germline ends. CDR3: CASSPGHEQSTDTQYF. CDR3 coding DNA: TGTGCCAGCAGTCCAGGACACGAACAGAGCACAGATACGCAGTATTTT.

The rearrangement uses TRBV4-3 and TRBJ1-2, with D perhaps TRBD1 (5 bases). The CDR3 is made up of 13 amino acids. CDR1 is LGHNA and CDR2 is YSLEER in the germline V gene. The V and J ends lost 2 bases and 4 bases respectively, with 8 bases between them. The CDR3 is CASSQTDSYGYTF. CDR3 in DNA: TGCGCCAGCAGCCAAACAGACAGCTATGGCTACACCTTC.

V is TRBV10-3 and J is TRBJ2-7; 11 bases fit TRBD2. Germline V gene lookup returns CDR1 ENHRY and CDR2 SYGVKD. The CDR3 length is 13 residues. After removal of 8 bases from V and 4 bases from J, the junction contained 4 bases not matched to a gene. CDR3 protein: CAIGGTSGYEQYF. CDR3 DNA sequence: TGTGCCATCGGCGGGACTAGCGGTTACGAGCAGTACTTC.

This sequence joins TRBV6-6 and TRBJ1-2, with D maybe TRBD1 (5 bases). This CDR3 is 15 amino acids long. Trimming left V 5 bases short and J 4 bases short, with 17 bases between. The germline V gene encodes CDR1 MNHNY and CDR2 SVGAGI (reference sequence). The CDR3: CASSLGAGFGYGYTF. The CDR3, as DNA: TGTGCCAGCAGTCTCGGGGCGGGGTTTGGCTATGGCTACACCTTC.